This T cell receptor beta chain was recovered during a study of metastatic and nonmetastatic thyroid tumors. Study-level information: Comparative analysis of repertoires was undertaken across blood and tumor or nodule tissue obtained from malignant and benign thyroid patients.

Study-wide findings and caveats: Reports indicated that malignant thyroid tumors showed significantly higher TCR beta diversity than benign nodules did, in blood and tumor.

Original analysis: Built for papillary thyroid cancer, a distant-metastasis classifier drew on CDR3 differences across clinicopathological groups. Through MiXCR, TCRdb re-clonotyped the PCR reads. TCRdb's processing, not the study's, gives the V and J calls here. The sample consists of roughly 71,000 clones, 18% of them appearing once. All patients reached thyroid surgery having received no treatment beforehand. This clone was seen a single time. Its specificity is not known. This CDR3 is 16 amino acids long. V was clipped by 3 bases and J by 3 bases; unmatched bases: 9. CDR1 and CDR2 from the germline V gene are LNHDA and SQIVND (reference sequence).

Sequenced material: blood. The origin of this receptor is a female donor with papillary thyroid cancer or a benign thyroid nodule (not recorded which). Some clones in this sample may be carry-over from other donors' samples. The V gene is TRBV19, the J gene TRBJ2-3, with 7 bases identical to TRBD2. CDR3 in amino acids: CASSILSGGLTDTQYF. The CDR3 coding sequence is TGTGCCAGTAGTATCCTATCGGGAGGTTTGACAGATACGCAGTATTTT. The whole variable domain, filled in from reference TRBV19 and TRBJ2-3, reads DGGITQSPKYLFRKEGQNVTLSCEQNLNHDAMYWYRQDPGQGLRLIYYSQIVNDFQKGDIAEGYSVSREKKESFPLTVTSAQKNPTAFYLCASSILSGGLTDTQYFGPGTRLTVL.